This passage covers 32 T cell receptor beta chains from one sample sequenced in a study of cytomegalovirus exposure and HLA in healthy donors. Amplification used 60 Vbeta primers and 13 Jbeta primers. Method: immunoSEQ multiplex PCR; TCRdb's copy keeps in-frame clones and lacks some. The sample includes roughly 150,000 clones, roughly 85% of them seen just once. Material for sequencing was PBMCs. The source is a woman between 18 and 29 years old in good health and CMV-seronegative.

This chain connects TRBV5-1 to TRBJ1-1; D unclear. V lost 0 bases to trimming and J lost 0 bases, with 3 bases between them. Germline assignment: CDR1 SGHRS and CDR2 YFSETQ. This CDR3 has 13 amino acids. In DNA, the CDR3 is TGCGCCAGCAGCTTGGGAGTGAACACTGAAGCTTTCTTT. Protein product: CASSLGVNTEAFF. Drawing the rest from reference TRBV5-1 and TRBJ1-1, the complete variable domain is KAGVTQTPRYLIKTRGQQVTLSCSPISGHRSVSWYQQTPGQGLQFLFEYFSETQRNKGNFPGRFSGRQFSNSRSEMNVSTLELGDSALYLCASSLGVNTEAFFGQGTRLTVV.

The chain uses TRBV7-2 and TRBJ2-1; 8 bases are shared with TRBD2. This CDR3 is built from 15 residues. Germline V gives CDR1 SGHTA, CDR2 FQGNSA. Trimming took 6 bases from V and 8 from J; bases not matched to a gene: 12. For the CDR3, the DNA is TGTGCCAGCAGTTCCAGCGGGAGAGGCCCCCATGAGCAGTTCTTC. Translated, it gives CASSSSGRGPHEQFF.

The CDR3 spells CASSLGREGPPVNEQYF. The CDR3 region has the DNA TGTGCCAGCAGTTTAGGGCGGGAGGGCCCTCCCGTCAACGAGCAGTACTTC. The chain is built from TRBV28 and TRBJ2-7; 9 positions agree with TRBD2. The CDR3 contains 17 residues. The germline CDR1 and CDR2 sequences are MDHEN and SYDVKM. V lost 2 bases and J lost 5; bases outside the gene matches: 13.

CDR3 sequence: CASSFGQAGNEKLFF. CDR3 DNA: TGTGCCAGCAGTTTCGGACAGGCCGGTAATGAAAAACTGTTTTTT. The rearrangement joins TRBV28 to TRBJ1-4, with 7 bases aligning to TRBD1. The CDR3 is 15 amino acids. CDR1 is MDHEN and CDR2 is SYDVKM in the germline V gene. The J segment lost 4 bases and the V segment lost 3 bases, leaving 5 bases of the junction unmatched.

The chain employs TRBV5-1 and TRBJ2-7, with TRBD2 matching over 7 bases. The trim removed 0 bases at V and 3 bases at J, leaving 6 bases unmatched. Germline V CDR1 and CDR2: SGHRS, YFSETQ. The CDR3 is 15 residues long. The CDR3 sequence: CASSLGSGGLYEQYF. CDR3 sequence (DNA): TGCGCCAGCAGCTTGGGATCGGGAGGCCTCTACGAGCAGTACTTC.

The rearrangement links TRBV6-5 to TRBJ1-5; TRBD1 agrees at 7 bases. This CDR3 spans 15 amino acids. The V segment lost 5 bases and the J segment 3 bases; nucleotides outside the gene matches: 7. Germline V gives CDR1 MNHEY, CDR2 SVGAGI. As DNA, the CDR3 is TGTGCCAGCAGTACCGGAGGGGGCGCCAATCAGCCCCAGCATTTT. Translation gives CASSTGGGANQPQHF.

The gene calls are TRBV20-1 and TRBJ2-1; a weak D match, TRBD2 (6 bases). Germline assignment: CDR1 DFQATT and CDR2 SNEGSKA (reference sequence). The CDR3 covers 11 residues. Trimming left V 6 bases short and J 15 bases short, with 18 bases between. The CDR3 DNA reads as TGCAGTGCCACCGAGAAGCGAGCGGGGTTCTTC. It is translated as CSATEKRAGFF.

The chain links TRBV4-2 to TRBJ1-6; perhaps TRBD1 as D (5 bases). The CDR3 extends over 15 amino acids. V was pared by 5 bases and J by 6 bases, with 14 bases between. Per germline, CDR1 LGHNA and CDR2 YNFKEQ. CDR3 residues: CASSMGPGSNSPLHF. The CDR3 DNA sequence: TGTGCCAGCAGCATGGGGCCCGGGTCTAATTCACCCCTCCACTTT.

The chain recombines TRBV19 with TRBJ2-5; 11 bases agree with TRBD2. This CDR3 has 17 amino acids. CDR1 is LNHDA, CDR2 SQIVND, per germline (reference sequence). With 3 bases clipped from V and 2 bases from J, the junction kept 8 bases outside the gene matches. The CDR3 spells CASSISASGGPQETQYF. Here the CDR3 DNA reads TGTGCCAGTAGTATTTCGGCTAGCGGGGGGCCACAAGAGACCCAGTACTTC.

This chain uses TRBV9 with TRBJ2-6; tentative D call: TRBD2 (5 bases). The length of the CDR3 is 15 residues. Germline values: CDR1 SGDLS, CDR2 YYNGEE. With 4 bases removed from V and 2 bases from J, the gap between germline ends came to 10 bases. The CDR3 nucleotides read TGTGCCAGCAGCCCCCCCGGGACTGGGGCCAACGTCCTGACTTTC. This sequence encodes CASSPPGTGANVLTF.

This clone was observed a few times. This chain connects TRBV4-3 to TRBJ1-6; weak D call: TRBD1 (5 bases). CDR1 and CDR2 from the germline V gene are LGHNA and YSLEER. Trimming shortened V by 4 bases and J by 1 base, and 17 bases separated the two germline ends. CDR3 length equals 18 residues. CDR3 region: CASSPKWGVNSYNSPLHF. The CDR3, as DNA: TGCGCCAGCAGCCCAAAATGGGGGGTCAATTCCTATAATTCACCCCTCCACTTT.

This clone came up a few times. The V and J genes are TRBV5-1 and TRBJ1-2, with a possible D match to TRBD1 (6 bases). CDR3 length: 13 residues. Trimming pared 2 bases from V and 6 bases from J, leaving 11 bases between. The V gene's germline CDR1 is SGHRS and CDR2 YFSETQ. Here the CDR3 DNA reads TGCGCCAGCAGCTTAGGCACAGGGAATGGCTACACCTTC. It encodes CASSLGTGNGYTF.

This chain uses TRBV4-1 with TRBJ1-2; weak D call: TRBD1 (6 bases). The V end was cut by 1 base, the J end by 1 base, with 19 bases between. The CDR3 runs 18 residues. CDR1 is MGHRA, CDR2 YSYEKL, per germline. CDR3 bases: TGCGCCAGCAGCCAAGCTTTACGTCGGCAGGGACATAACTATGGCTACACCTTC. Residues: CASSQALRRQGHNYGYTF.

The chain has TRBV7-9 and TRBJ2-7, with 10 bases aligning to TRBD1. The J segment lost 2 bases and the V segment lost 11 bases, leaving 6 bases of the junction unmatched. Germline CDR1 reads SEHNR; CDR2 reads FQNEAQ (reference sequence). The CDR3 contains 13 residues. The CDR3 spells CAGGTGEAYEQYF. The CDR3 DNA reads TGTGCCGGGGGGACAGGGGAGGCCTACGAGCAGTACTTC.

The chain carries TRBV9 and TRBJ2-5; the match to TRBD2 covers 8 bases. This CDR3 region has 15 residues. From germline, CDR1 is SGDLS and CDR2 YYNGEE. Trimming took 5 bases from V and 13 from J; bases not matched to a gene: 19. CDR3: CASREKAGAGYRPYF. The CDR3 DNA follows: TGTGCCAGCAGAGAAAAAGCGGGGGCCGGCTATAGGCCGTACTTC.

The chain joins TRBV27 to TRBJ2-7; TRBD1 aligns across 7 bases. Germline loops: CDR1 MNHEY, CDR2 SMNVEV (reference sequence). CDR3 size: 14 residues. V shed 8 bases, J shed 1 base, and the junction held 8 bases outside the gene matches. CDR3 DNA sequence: TGTGCCAGCGGTCCCGAGACAGGGTCCTACGAGCAGTACTTC. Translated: CASGPETGSYEQYF.

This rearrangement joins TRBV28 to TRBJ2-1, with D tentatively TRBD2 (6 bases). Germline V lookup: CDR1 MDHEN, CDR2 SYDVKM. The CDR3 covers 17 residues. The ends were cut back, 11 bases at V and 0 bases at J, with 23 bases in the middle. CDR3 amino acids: CACSNDLSGSSYNEQFF. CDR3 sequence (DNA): TGTGCCTGCTCCAATGACCTTAGCGGTAGCTCCTACAATGAGCAGTTCTTC.

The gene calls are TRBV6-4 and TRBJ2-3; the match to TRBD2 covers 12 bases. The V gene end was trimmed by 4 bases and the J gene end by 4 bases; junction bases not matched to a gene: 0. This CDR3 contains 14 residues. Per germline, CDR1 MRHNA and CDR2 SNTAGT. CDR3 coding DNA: TGTGCCAGCAGTGCTAGCGGGGGGGCAGATACGCAGTATTTT. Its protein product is CASSASGGADTQYF.

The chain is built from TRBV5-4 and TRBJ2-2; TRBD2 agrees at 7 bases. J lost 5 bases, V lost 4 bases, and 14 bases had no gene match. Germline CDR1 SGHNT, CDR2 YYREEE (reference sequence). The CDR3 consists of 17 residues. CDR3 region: CASSRIAGLAVTGELFF. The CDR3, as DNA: TGTGCCAGCAGCAGAATAGCGGGCTTAGCTGTTACCGGGGAGCTGTTTTTT.

The CDR3 region is CASSLFIGLASDPSSYEQYF. In DNA, the CDR3 is TGTGCCAGCAGTTTATTTATAGGGCTAGCGTCCGACCCAAGCTCCTACGAGCAGTACTTC. The V call is TRBV28, the J call TRBJ2-7, with a possible D match to TRBD2 (6 bases). The CDR3 has 20 residues. V was shortened by 1 base and J by 0 bases, with 25 bases between the two germline ends. Germline V gene data show CDR1 as MDHEN and CDR2 as SYDVKM.

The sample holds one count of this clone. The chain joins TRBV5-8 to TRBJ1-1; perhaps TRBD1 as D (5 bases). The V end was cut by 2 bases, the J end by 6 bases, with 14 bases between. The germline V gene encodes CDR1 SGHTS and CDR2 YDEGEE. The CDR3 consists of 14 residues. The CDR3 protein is CASSFGAGFSEAFF. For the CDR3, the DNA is TGTGCCAGCAGCTTTGGGGCAGGCTTCTCTGAAGCTTTCTTT.

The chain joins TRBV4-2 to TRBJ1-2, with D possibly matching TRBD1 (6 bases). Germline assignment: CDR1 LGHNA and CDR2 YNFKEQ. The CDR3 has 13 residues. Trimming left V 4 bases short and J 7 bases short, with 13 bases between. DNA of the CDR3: TGTGCCAGCAGCCTACAGGGATTGAGTGGCTACACCTTC. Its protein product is CASSLQGLSGYTF.

The CDR3 DNA reads TGTGCCAGCAGTCCCCCACAGGTCCAGCCCCAGCATTTT. It codes for CASSPPQVQPQHF. V and J are TRBV28 and TRBJ1-5, with D possibly matching TRBD1 (5 bases). The length of the CDR3 is 13 residues. Between the trimmed V and J ends, which lost 5 bases and 7 bases, there was a span of 12 bases. Germline loops: CDR1 MDHEN, CDR2 SYDVKM.

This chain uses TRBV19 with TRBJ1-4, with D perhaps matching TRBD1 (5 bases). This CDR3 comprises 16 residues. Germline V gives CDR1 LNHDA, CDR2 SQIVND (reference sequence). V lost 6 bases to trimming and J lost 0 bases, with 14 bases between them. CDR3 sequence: CASSGRTPATNEKLFF. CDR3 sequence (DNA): TGTGCCAGTAGCGGCCGGACACCAGCAACTAATGAAAAACTGTTTTTT.

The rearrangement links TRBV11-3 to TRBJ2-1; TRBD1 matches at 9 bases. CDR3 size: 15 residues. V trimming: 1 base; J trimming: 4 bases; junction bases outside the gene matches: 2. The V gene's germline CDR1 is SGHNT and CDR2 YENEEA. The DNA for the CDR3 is TGTGCCAGCAGCTTAGGGGACAGGGCGTACAATGAGCAGTTCTTC. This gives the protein CASSLGDRAYNEQFF.

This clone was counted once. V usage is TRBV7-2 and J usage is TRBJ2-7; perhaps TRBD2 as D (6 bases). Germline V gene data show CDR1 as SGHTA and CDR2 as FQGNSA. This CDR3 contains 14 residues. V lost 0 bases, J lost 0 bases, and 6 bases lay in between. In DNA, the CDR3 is TGTGCCAGCAGCTTAGCGGGAGGCTCCTACGAGCAGTACTTC. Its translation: CASSLAGGSYEQYF.

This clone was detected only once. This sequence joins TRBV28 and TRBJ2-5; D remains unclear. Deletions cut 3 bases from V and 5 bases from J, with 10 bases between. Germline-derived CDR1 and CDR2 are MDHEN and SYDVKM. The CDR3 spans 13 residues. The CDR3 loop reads CASSLSATETQYF. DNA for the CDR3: TGTGCCAGCAGTTTGTCAGCGACGGAGACCCAGTACTTC.

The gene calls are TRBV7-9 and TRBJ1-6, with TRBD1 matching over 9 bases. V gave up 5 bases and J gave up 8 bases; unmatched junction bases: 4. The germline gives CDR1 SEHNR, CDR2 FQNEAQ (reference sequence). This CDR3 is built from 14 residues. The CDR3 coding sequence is TGTGCCAGCAGCCAGACAGGGGGTGATTCACCCCTCCACTTT. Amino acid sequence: CASSQTGGDSPLHF.

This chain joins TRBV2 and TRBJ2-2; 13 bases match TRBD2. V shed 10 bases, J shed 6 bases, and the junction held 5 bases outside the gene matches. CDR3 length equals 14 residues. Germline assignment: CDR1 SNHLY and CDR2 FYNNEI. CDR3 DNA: TGTGCCACTGGACTAGCGGGAGCGTCCGGGGAGCTGTTTTTT. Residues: CATGLAGASGELFF.

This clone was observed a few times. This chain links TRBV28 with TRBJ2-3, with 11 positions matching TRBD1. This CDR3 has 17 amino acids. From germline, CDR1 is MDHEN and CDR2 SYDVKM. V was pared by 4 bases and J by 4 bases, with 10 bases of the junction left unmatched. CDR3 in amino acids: CASSSLGGTGGPDTQYF. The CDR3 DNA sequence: TGTGCCAGCAGTTCCTTGGGGGGGACAGGGGGGCCAGATACGCAGTATTTT.

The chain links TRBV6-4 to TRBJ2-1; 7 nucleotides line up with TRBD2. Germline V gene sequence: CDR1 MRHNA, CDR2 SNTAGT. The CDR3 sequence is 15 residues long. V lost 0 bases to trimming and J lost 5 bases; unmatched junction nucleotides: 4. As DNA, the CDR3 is TGTGCCAGCAGTGACTCTGGCGGGGGAAACAATGAGCAGTTCTTC. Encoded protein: CASSDSGGGNNEQFF.

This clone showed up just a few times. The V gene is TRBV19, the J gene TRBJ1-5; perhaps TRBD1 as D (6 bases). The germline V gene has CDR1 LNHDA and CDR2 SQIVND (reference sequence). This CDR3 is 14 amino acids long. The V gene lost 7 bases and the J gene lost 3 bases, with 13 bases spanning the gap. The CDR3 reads CASNSDSLNQPQHF. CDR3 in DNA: TGTGCCAGTAATTCGGACAGTCTCAATCAGCCCCAGCATTTT.